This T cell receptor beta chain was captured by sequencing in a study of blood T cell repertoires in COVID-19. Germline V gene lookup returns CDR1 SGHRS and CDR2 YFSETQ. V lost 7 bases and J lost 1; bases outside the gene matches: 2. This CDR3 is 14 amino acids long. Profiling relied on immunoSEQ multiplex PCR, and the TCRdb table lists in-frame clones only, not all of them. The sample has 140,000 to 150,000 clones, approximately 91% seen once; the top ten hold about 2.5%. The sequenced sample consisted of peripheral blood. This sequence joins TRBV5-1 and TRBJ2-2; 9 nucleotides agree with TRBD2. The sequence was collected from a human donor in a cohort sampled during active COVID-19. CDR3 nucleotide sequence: TGCGCCAGCCGACTAGCGGTGAACACCGGGGAGCTGTTTTTT. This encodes CASRLAVNTGELFF. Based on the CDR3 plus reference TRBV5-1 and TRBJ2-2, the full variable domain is KAGVTQTPRYLIKTRGQQVTLSCSPISGHRSVSWYQQTPGQGLQFLFEYFSETQRNKGNFPGRFSGRQFSNSRSEMNVSTLELGDSALYLCASRLAVNTGELFFGEGSRLTVL.